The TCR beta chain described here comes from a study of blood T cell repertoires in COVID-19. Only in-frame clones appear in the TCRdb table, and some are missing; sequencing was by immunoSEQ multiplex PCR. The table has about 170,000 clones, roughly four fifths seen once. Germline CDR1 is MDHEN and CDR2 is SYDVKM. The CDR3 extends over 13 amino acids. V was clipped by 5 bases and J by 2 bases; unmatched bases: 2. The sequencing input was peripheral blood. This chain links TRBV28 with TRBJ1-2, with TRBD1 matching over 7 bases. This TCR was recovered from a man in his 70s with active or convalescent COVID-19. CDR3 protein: CASSQGQNYGYTF. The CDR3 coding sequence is TGTGCCAGCAGTCAGGGACAGAACTATGGCTACACCTTC.